A single sample gave rise to the 13 T cell receptor beta chains below, sequenced in a study of CD8 T cells in Susac syndrome. When the RNA was reverse transcribed, random hexamers were used with an input of roughly 0.45 to 1 ug. TCRdb itself ran the immunoSEQ multiplex PCR reads through MiXCR, one entry per CDR3 protein. The sample holds fewer than 200,000 distinct CDR3 sequences; about 95% are singletons and the top ten take over 0.08%. Sequencing was performed on CD4+ T cells from PBMCs. The receptors were gathered from a human donor in good health.

The chain carries TRBV18 and TRBJ2-1; D may correspond to TRBD1 or TRBD2 (5 bases each). This CDR3 comprises 12 residues. CDR1 KGHSH and CDR2 LQKENI come from the germline V gene. The V end was cut by 4 bases, the J end by 10 bases, with 11 bases between. The DNA for the CDR3 is TGTGCCAGCTCACGGCAGGGAGTAGAGCAGTTCTTC. It yields the protein CASSRQGVEQFF.

The rearrangement uses TRBV7-2 and TRBJ2-7, with a possible D match to TRBD1 (6 bases). The CDR3 spans 15 residues. Trimming removed 6 bases at V and 7 bases at J, with 22 bases between. Germline-derived CDR1 and CDR2 are SGHTA and FQGNSA. The CDR3 DNA sequence: TGTGCCAGCAGGCTACCGGGGCAGGGGACGCGGGAGCAGTACTTC. It yields the protein CASRLPGQGTREQYF.

This chain uses TRBV28 with TRBJ1-2, with 9 positions matching TRBD1. Germline V CDR1 and CDR2: MDHEN, SYDVKM. The CDR3 is 14 residues long. After removal of 3 bases from V and 5 bases from J, the junction contained 4 bases not matched to a gene. The DNA for the CDR3 is TGTGCCAGCAGTTTTATGGGACAGGGATATGGCTACACCTTC. It is translated as CASSFMGQGYGYTF.

J is TRBJ2-3 and V is TRBV3-1, with TRBD1 identical over 7 bases. The CDR3 extends over 15 amino acids. Germline loops: CDR1 LGHDT, CDR2 YNNKEL (reference sequence). The ends lost 1 base at V and 2 bases at J; junction bases unmatched: 3. As DNA, the CDR3 is TGTGCCAGCAGCCAAGGGACAGGTTTCACAGATACGCAGTATTTT. The encoded protein is CASSQGTGFTDTQYF.

J is TRBJ1-1 and V is TRBV28; D ambiguous. V gave up 7 bases and J gave up 10 bases, with 13 bases separating them. Germline V CDR1 and CDR2: MDHEN, SYDVKM. CDR3 length: 11 amino acids. As DNA, the CDR3 is TGTGCCAGCATGACCCCGGTCGGAGCTTTCTTT. It is translated as CASMTPVGAFF. Complete variable domain (other parts from reference TRBV28 and TRBJ1-1): DVKVTQSSRYLVKRTGEKVFLECVQDMDHENMFWYRQDPGLGLRLIYFSYDVKMKEKGDIPEGYSVSREKKERFSLILESASTNQTSMYLCASMTPVGAFFGQGTRLTVV.

V is TRBV28 and J is TRBJ2-1; 7 bases map to TRBD1. V was clipped by 6 bases and J by 3 bases; unmatched bases: 5. The CDR3 loop spans 14 amino acids. From germline, CDR1 is MDHEN and CDR2 SYDVKM. The CDR3 DNA is TGTGCCAGCAGAGAAACAGGGGACTACAATGAGCAGTTCTTC. This sequence encodes CASRETGDYNEQFF. The full variable domain, completed using reference TRBV28 and TRBJ2-1, is DVKVTQSSRYLVKRTGEKVFLECVQDMDHENMFWYRQDPGLGLRLIYFSYDVKMKEKGDIPEGYSVSREKKERFSLILESASTNQTSMYLCASRETGDYNEQFFGPGTRLTVL.

The chain joins TRBV5-6 to TRBJ2-7; no clear D gene. V was clipped by 4 bases and J by 1 base, with 9 bases between them. The CDR3 contains 13 residues. Germline V gene sequence: CDR1 SGHDT, CDR2 YYEEEE. In DNA form, the CDR3 reads TGTGCCAGCAGCCGTAGCCTTTCCTACGAGCAGTACTTC. This gives the protein CASSRSLSYEQYF.

CDR3 amino acids: CASSFTTGGISVNEQFF. CDR3 nucleotides: TGTGCCAGCAGTTTTACTACAGGAGGAATTTCTGTTAATGAGCAGTTCTTC. The rearrangement uses TRBV12-3 or TRBV12-4 and TRBJ2-1, with D possibly being TRBD1 or TRBD2 (5 bases each). The CDR3 runs to 17 residues. V lost 3 bases to trimming and J lost 7 bases, with 22 bases between them.

The J gene is TRBJ2-5, the V gene TRBV2; maybe TRBD2 (7 bases). The V end lost 8 bases, the J end lost 5 bases, and 21 bases lay between the germline ends. CDR1 is SNHLY, CDR2 FYNNEI, per germline. There are 15 residues in the CDR3. DNA for the CDR3: TGTGCCAGCGTGTTCGGCGGGGGAGGGGGGGAGACCCAGTACTTC. Its translation is CASVFGGGGGETQYF.

The chain combines TRBV18 with TRBJ1-1; D gene ambiguous. CDR1 is KGHSH, CDR2 LQKENI, per germline. This CDR3 spans 13 amino acids. Trimming removed 7 bases from V and 1 base from J, with 10 bases in between. The CDR3 region has the DNA TGTGCCAGCTGCGGGAAAACGAACACTGAAGCTTTCTTT. The encoded protein is CASCGKTNTEAFF.

This chain joins TRBV29-1 and TRBJ2-5; TRBD1 matches at 10 bases. Germline-derived CDR1 and CDR2 are SQVTM and ANQGSEA. This CDR3 contains 14 residues. V trimming: 1 base; J trimming: 5 bases; junction bases outside the gene matches: 4. This CDR3 is CSVEGGTGEETQYF. As DNA, the CDR3 is TGCAGCGTTGAAGGGGGGACAGGGGAGGAGACCCAGTACTTC.

This sequence joins TRBV6-5 and TRBJ2-7, with D perhaps TRBD1 or TRBD2 (6 bases each). This CDR3 is 14 amino acids long. Germline assignment: CDR1 MNHEY and CDR2 SVGAGI. V was pared by 7 bases and J by 3 bases, with 16 bases between. DNA for the CDR3: TGTGCCAGCATAGGGGGGAGAGGGGGCTACGAGCAGTACTTC. It encodes CASIGGRGGYEQYF.

J is TRBJ2-5 and V is TRBV23-1, with D hard to call. TRBV23-1 is an ORF, and what it does is uncertain. Trimming stripped 4 bases from V and 0 bases from J, with 15 bases between. The CDR3 length is 16 residues. In nucleotides, the CDR3 is TGCGCCAGCAGTCCATCGAGACCGAGCTACCAAGAGACCCAGTACTTC. Residues: CASSPSRPSYQETQYF.